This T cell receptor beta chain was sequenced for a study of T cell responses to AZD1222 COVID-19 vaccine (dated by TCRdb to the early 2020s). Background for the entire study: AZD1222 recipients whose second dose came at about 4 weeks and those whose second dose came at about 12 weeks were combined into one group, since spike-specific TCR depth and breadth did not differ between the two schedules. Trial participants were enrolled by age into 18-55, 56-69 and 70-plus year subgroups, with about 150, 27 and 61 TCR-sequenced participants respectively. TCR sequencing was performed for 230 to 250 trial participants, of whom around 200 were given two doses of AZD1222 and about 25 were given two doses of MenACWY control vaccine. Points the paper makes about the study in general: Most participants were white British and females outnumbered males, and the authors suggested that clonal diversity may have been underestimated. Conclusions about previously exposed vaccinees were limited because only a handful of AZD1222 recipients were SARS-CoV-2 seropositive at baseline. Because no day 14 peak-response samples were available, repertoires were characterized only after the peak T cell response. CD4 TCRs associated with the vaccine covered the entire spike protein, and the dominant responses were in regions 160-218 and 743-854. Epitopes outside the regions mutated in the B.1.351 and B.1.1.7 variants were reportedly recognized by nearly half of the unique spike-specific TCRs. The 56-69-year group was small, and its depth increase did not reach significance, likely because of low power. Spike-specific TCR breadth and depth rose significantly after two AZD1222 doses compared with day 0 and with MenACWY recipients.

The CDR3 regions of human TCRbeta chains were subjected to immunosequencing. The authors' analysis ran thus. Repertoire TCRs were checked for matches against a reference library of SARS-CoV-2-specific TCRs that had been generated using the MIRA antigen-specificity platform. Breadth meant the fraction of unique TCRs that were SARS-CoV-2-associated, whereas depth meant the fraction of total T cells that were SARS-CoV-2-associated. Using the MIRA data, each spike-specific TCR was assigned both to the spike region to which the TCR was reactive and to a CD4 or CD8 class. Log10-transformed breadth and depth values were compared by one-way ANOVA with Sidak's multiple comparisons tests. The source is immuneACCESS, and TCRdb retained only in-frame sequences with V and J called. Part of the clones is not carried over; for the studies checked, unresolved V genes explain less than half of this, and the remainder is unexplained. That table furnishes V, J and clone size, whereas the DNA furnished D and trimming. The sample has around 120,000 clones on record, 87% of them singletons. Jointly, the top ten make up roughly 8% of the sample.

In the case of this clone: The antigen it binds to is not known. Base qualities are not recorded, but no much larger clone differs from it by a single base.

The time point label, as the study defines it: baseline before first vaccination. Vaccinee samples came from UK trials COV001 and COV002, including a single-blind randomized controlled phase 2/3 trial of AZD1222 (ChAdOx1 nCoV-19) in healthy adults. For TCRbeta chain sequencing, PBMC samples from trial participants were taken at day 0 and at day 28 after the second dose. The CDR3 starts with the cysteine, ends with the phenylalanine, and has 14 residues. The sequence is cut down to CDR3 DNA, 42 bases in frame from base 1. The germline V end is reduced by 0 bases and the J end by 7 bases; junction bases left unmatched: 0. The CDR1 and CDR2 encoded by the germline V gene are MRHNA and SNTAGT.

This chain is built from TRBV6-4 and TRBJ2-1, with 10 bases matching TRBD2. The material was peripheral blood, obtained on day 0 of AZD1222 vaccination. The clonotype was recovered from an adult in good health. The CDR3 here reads CASSDSTSGNEQFF. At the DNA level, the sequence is TGTGCCAGCAGTGACTCGACTAGCGGGAATGAGCAGTTCTTC.